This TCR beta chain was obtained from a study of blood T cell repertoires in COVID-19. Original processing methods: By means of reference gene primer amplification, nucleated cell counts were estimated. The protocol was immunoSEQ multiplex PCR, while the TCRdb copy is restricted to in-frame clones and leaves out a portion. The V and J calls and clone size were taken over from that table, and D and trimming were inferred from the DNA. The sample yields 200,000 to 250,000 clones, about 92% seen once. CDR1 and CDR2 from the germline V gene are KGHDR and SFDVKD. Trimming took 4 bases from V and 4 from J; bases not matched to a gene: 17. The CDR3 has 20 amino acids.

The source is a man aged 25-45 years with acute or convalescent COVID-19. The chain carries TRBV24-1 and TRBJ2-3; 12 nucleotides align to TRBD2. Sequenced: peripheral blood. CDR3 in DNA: TGTGCCACCAGTGACCGTGACAGGGACCTAGCGGGAGGGCCCCCAGATACGCAGTATTTT. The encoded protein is CATSDRDRDLAGGPPDTQYF.